Listed below are T cell receptor beta chains from one sample, sequenced in a study of CD4 T cells in relation to SARS-CoV-2 and coronaviruses. Profiling relied on immunoSEQ multiplex PCR, and the TCRdb table lists in-frame clones only, not all of them. This sample has 55,000 to 75,000 clones; 85% to 90% occur once, and the top ten carry 1.6%. Material: memory CD4+ T cells from PBMCs. The receptor set was obtained from a human donor in good health. Both conserved end residues are part of each CDR3. The D gene is left open where the match is weak. Rows may omit the clone size; those that give it use once, few, many or a size class.

cdr3_nt | cdr3_aa | j_call | v_call | clone_size | cdr3_length | d_call
TGTGCCAGCAGCGTGCGACAGGCGGGCTCCTACGAGCAGTACTTC | CASSVRQAGSYEQYF | TRBJ2-7 | TRBV5-4 | NA | 15 | NA
TGTGCCAGCACCCCGGCTAGCGGGAGGGCCGGCTCTGGGGCCAACGTCCTGACTTTC | CASTPASGRAGSGANVLTF | TRBJ2-6 | TRBV5-6 | NA | 19 | TRBD2
TGTGCCAGCAGTTTAGGGGACAGGGCAGAGACCCAGTACTTC | CASSLGDRAETQYF | TRBJ2-5 | TRBV27 | NA | 14 | TRBD1
TGCAGCGTTGTGATGACCACAGATACGCAGTATTTT | CSVVMTTDTQYF | TRBJ2-3 | TRBV29-1 | NA | 12 | NA
TGTGCCAGCAGCTTGGTAGGGAATGGCTACACCTTC | CASSLVGNGYTF | TRBJ1-2 | TRBV5-4 | few | 12 | NA
TGTGCCAGCAGTCTTACATCATCAGGGGAATCTGGAAACACCATATATTTT | CASSLTSSGESGNTIYF | TRBJ1-3 | TRBV28 | NA | 17 | NA
TGCAGCGTTGTGGAGGTCATATACAATGAGCAGTTCTTC | CSVVEVIYNEQFF | TRBJ2-1 | TRBV29-1 | NA | 13 | NA
TGCGCCAGCAGCAACTTAAGGGGAGGGAATGAAAAACTGTTTTTT | CASSNLRGGNEKLFF | TRBJ1-4 | TRBV5-1 | NA | 15 | NA
TGTGCCAGCAGCGTTCGGAGGGAAGCCTTCTTT | CASSVRREAFF | TRBJ1-1 | TRBV9 | NA | 11 | NA
TGCAGCGTCGAGAAAGATACAGGGGGCGCCTATGGCTACACCTTC | CSVEKDTGGAYGYTF | TRBJ1-2 | TRBV29-1 | NA | 15 | TRBD1
TGCGCCAGCAGCGAGCGACAGTTGAACACTGAAGCTTTCTTT | CASSERQLNTEAFF | TRBJ1-1 | TRBV4-1 | NA | 14 | NA
TGTGCCAGCAGCCCTGGGGGGGTTAGCGGGGGGGCTGCAGATACGCAGTATTTT | CASSPGGVSGGAADTQYF | TRBJ2-3 | TRBV5-4 | once | 18 | TRBD2
TGTGCCAGCAGCTTATGGGGGACTATAAGCTACAATGAGCAGTTCTTC | CASSLWGTISYNEQFF | TRBJ2-1 | TRBV7-3 | few | 16 | TRBD2
TGTGCCAGCAGTCCTAGACCGGGGGAGAAGCAGTACTTC | CASSPRPGEKQYF | TRBJ2-7 | TRBV27 | NA | 13 | NA
TGCGCCAGCAGTTGGGCGAACACTGAAGCTTTCTTT | CASSWANTEAFF | TRBJ1-1 | TRBV10-2 | few | 12 | NA
TGCGCCAGCAGCTTGTTTCCGGGGCAAGGAAACACCATATATTTT | CASSLFPGQGNTIYF | TRBJ1-3 | TRBV5-1 | NA | 15 | NA
TGTGCCAGCAGCCCGGGGACAGGAAACTCCTACAATGAGCAGTTCTTC | CASSPGTGNSYNEQFF | TRBJ2-1 | TRBV11-3 | NA | 16 | TRBD1